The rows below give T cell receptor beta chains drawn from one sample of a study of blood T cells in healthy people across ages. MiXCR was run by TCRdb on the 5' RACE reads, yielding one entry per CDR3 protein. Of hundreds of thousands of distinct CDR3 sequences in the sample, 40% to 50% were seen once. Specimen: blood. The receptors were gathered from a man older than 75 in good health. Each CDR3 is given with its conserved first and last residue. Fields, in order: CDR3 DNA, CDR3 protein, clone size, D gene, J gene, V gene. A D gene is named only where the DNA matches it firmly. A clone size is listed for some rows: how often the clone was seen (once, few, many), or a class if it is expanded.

CDR3nt: TGTGCCAGCAGTTCCAGATACAGGGGTCGAGTGGAAAAACTGTTTTTT
CDR3aa: CASSSRYRGRVEKLFF
abundance: few
d_gene: TRBD1
j_gene: TRBJ1-4
v_gene: TRBV3-1

CDR3nt: TGTGCCAGCAGCAGGGTCCATAATTCACCCCTCCACTTT
CDR3aa: CASSRVHNSPLHF
abundance: NA
d_gene: NA
j_gene: TRBJ1-6
v_gene: TRBV3-1

CDR3nt: TGTGCCAGCAGCCCCCGGACTAGCGGGGGATATACAGATACGCAGTATTTT
CDR3aa: CASSPRTSGGYTDTQYF
abundance: few
d_gene: TRBD2
j_gene: TRBJ2-3
v_gene: TRBV7-2

CDR3nt: TGTGCCAGCAGCCCAGGACTAGCAGAGACCCAGTTCTTC
CDR3aa: CASSPGLAETQFF
abundance: NA
d_gene: TRBD2
j_gene: TRBJ2-1
v_gene: TRBV14

CDR3nt: TGCGCCAGCAGCTCGCAATCCAGCTCCTACGAGCAGTACTTC
CDR3aa: CASSSQSSSYEQYF
abundance: NA
d_gene: NA
j_gene: TRBJ2-7
v_gene: TRBV5-1

CDR3nt: TGTGCCAGCAGTTGGACTAGCCAGGTCACAGATACGCAGTATTTT
CDR3aa: CASSWTSQVTDTQYF
abundance: NA
d_gene: TRBD2
j_gene: TRBJ2-3
v_gene: TRBV6-6

CDR3nt: TGCAGCGCGGACAGGGGTACCGCAGATACGCAGTATTTT
CDR3aa: CSADRGTADTQYF
abundance: few
d_gene: TRBD1
j_gene: TRBJ2-3
v_gene: TRBV29-1

CDR3nt: TGCAGTGCCACGACTAGCGGGAGGCCCTTGGCCGGACCAGATACGCAGTATTTT
CDR3aa: CSATTSGRPLAGPDTQYF
abundance: NA
d_gene: TRBD2
j_gene: TRBJ2-3
v_gene: TRBV20-1

CDR3nt: TGTGCCAGCAGCCCCCGGACAGGGACTTCACCCCTCCACTTT
CDR3aa: CASSPRTGTSPLHF
abundance: NA
d_gene: TRBD1
j_gene: TRBJ1-6
v_gene: TRBV7-9

CDR3nt: TGTGCCAGCAGACGACTTTCAACTAATGAAAAGCTGTTTTTT
CDR3aa: CASRRLSTNEKLFF
abundance: few
d_gene: NA
j_gene: TRBJ1-4
v_gene: TRBV27

CDR3nt: TGCAGTGTCAGCCGAGGGACAGGGTATCAGGAGACCCAGTACTTC
CDR3aa: CSVSRGTGYQETQYF
abundance: NA
d_gene: TRBD1
j_gene: TRBJ2-5
v_gene: TRBV20-1

CDR3nt: TGCGCCAGCAGCCAAGGGACTAGCGGGGGGGGCCAAGAGACCCAGTACTTC
CDR3aa: CASSQGTSGGGQETQYF
abundance: NA
d_gene: TRBD2
j_gene: TRBJ2-5
v_gene: TRBV4-3

CDR3nt: TGTGCCAGCTCTCAAACCCCAACAGGGGTAGAGCAGTACTTC
CDR3aa: CASSQTPTGVEQYF
abundance: NA
d_gene: TRBD1
j_gene: TRBJ2-7
v_gene: TRBV18

CDR3nt: TGTGCCAGCAGCCTATTGGGGACAGGAAAGGAAAAACTGTTTTTT
CDR3aa: CASSLLGTGKEKLFF
abundance: NA
d_gene: TRBD1
j_gene: TRBJ1-4
v_gene: TRBV27

CDR3nt: TGTGCCAGCAGCAAACAGGGGGCCGACGAGCAGTATTTC
CDR3aa: CASSKQGADEQYF
abundance: NA
d_gene: TRBD1
j_gene: TRBJ2-7
v_gene: TRBV5-5

CDR3nt: TGTGCCAACTCAGGAGGACATCTAAACACAGATACGCAGTATTTT
CDR3aa: CANSGGHLNTDTQYF
abundance: once
d_gene: NA
j_gene: TRBJ2-3
v_gene: TRBV2

CDR3nt: TGTGCCAGCAGTTACGGGACCCTATCGAGGGGCTACACCTTC
CDR3aa: CASSYGTLSRGYTF
abundance: NA
d_gene: NA
j_gene: TRBJ1-2
v_gene: TRBV6-6

CDR3nt: TGTGCCAGCAGCTTGGCTCCCGACAGAGTGAACACTGAAGCTTTCTTT
CDR3aa: CASSLAPDRVNTEAFF
abundance: NA
d_gene: NA
j_gene: TRBJ1-1
v_gene: TRBV5-5

CDR3nt: TGTGCCAGCAGCTTAGCGGGACTAGCGGGCGAGACCCAGTACTTC
CDR3aa: CASSLAGLAGETQYF
abundance: few
d_gene: TRBD2
j_gene: TRBJ2-5
v_gene: TRBV7-2

CDR3nt: TGCAGTGCTAGTCGACAGGGCTTTAACTATGGCTACACCTTC
CDR3aa: CSASRQGFNYGYTF
abundance: few
d_gene: TRBD1
j_gene: TRBJ1-2
v_gene: TRBV20-1

CDR3nt: TGCGCCAGCAGCCAAGAGGGGTTGGGGGCAGATACGCAGTATTTT
CDR3aa: CASSQEGLGADTQYF
abundance: few
d_gene: NA
j_gene: TRBJ2-3
v_gene: TRBV4-3

CDR3nt: TGTGCCAGCAGCTTAGTTGGGTCACTAGCGGGAGGAGGGGAGCAGTTCTTC
CDR3aa: CASSLVGSLAGGGEQFF
abundance: few
d_gene: TRBD2
j_gene: TRBJ2-1
v_gene: TRBV7-2

CDR3nt: TGCAGTGCTATAGGGGCTAGCTCCTACAATGAGCAGTTCTTC
CDR3aa: CSAIGASSYNEQFF
abundance: NA
d_gene: NA
j_gene: TRBJ2-1
v_gene: TRBV20-1

CDR3nt: TGTGCCAGCAGTTCTGGACAGGTCCCTGAAACAGATACGCAGTATTTT
CDR3aa: CASSSGQVPETDTQYF
abundance: NA
d_gene: TRBD1
j_gene: TRBJ2-3
v_gene: TRBV6-2/TRBV6-3

CDR3nt: TGTGCCAGCACCCTTACGTCTAGCGGGGTGCTTACCTACGAGCAGTACTTC
CDR3aa: CASTLTSSGVLTYEQYF
abundance: few
d_gene: TRBD2
j_gene: TRBJ2-7
v_gene: TRBV7-2

CDR3nt: TGTGCCAGCAGCGAATATTGGACGGAAGGAGCCCAGTACTTC
CDR3aa: CASSEYWTEGAQYF
abundance: NA
d_gene: NA
j_gene: TRBJ2-5
v_gene: TRBV9

CDR3nt: TGTGCCAGCAGATTAGCGGGAGTCCTCGGGTATGAGCAGTTCTTC
CDR3aa: CASRLAGVLGYEQFF
abundance: NA
d_gene: TRBD2
j_gene: TRBJ2-1
v_gene: TRBV6-5

CDR3nt: TGCGCCAGCAGTGAGTCGCTAGCGGAGACCCAGTTCTTC
CDR3aa: CASSESLAETQFF
abundance: NA
d_gene: TRBD2
j_gene: TRBJ2-1
v_gene: TRBV10-1

CDR3nt: TGTGCCAGCAGTCAATGGACAGGGAGGGTTAATCAGCCCCAGCATTTT
CDR3aa: CASSQWTGRVNQPQHF
abundance: many
d_gene: TRBD1
j_gene: TRBJ1-5
v_gene: TRBV7-2